One and the same sample provided the 2 T cell receptor beta chains below, sequenced in a study of blood T cell repertoires in COVID-19. The table came from immunoSEQ multiplex PCR; TCRdb's copy has only in-frame clones and leaves some out. This table holds 95,000 to 150,000 clones, roughly 90% found once. The specimen was peripheral blood. The receptors derive from a woman aged 55 to 70 with COVID-19, enrolled during active disease.

DNA of the CDR3: TGCGCCAGCAGCTCCGGACAGGGAGGAGAAAAACTGTTTTTT. Encoded protein: CASSSGQGGEKLFF. V is TRBV5-1 and J is TRBJ1-4; 8 bases line up with TRBD1. Unmatched junction bases numbered 6, after V lost 3 bases and J lost 8 bases. CDR1 SGHRS and CDR2 YFSETQ come from the germline V gene. This CDR3 is built from 14 residues.

This clone occurred a few times. The V call is TRBV6-2 or TRBV6-3, the J call TRBJ2-5; D possibly corresponds to TRBD2 (5 bases). The germline V and J ends were trimmed by 5 bases and 4 bases, with 11 bases remaining between them. Germline V lookup: CDR1 MNHEY, CDR2 SVGEGT. The CDR3 covers 13 residues. CDR3 DNA: TGTGCCAGCAGTGGAGCGGCTCGAGAGACCCAGTACTTC. Its translation: CASSGAARETQYF.